This TCR beta chain is drawn from a study of blood T cell repertoires in COVID-19. Study in general: Some COVID-19 samples were acute and others convalescent; all came from the United States, Italy and Spain. The cDNA or gDNA used as material had been derived from T cells, B-cell-depleted T cells, or PBMCs.

This study enrolled people aged 18 to 89 from around 26 US geographic areas. The assay was immunoSEQ multiplex PCR, and TCRdb's table has in-frame clones only and misses some. This sample has some 300,000 clones, with around 87% found just once. The CDR3 runs 16 residues. Germline V gene lookup returns CDR1 MDHEN and CDR2 SYDVKM. V was pared by 3 bases and J by 1 base, with 13 bases between. Sequencing used PBMCs or T cells enriched from blood (not recorded which). This rearrangement joins TRBV28 to TRBJ1-3; D ambiguous. This sequence originates from a woman aged 18 to 35 with acute COVID-19. CDR3 loop: CASSFFHLRSGNTIYF. The CDR3 nucleotides are TGTGCCAGCAGTTTTTTTCACCTACGTTCTGGAAACACCATATATTTT.